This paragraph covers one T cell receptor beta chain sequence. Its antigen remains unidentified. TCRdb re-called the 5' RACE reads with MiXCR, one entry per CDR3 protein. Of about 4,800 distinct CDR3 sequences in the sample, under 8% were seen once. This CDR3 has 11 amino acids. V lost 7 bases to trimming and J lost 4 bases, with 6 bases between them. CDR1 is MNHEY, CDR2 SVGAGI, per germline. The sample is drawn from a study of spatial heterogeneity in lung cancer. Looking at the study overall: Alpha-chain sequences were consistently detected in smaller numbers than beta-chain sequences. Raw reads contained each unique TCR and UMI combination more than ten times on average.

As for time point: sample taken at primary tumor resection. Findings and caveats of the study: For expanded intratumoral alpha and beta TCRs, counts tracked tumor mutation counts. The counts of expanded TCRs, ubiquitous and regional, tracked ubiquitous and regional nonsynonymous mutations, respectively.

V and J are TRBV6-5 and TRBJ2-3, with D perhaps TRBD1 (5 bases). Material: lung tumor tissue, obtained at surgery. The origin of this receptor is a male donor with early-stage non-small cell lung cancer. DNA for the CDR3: TGTGCCAGCACAGGGCCAGATACGCAGTATTTT. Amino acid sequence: CASTGPDTQYF.